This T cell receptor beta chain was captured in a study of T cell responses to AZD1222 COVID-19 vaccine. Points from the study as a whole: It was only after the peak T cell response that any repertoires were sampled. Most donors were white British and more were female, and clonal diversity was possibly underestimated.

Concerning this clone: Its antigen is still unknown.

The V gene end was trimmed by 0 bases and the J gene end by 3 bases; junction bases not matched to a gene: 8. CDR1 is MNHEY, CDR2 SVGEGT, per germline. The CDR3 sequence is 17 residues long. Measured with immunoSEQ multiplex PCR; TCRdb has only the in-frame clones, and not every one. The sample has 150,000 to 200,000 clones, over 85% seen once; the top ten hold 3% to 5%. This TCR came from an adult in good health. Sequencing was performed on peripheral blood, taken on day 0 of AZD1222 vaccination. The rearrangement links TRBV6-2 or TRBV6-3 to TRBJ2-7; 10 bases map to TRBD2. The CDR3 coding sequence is TGTGCCAGCAGTTACTCACCGGGACTAGCGCTACTCTACGAGCAGTACTTC. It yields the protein CASSYSPGLALLYEQYF.